This TCR beta chain was retrieved from a study of blood T cell repertoires in COVID-19. Whole-study context: COVID-19 samples from acute and convalescent phases originated in the United States, Italy and Spain. Sources were T cells, B-cell-depleted T cells, or PBMCs; the material itself was cDNA or gDNA.

Study processing details: Estimation of nucleated cell counts relied on the amplification of reference gene primers. Assay used: immunoSEQ multiplex PCR; TCRdb lists only in-frame clones, some missing. V and J calls and clone size are as listed in that table; D and trimming were resolved from the DNA. The table lists 100,000 or so clones, approximately 85% of them singletons. The ends lost 4 bases at V and 6 bases at J; junction bases unmatched: 6. Germline V gene lookup returns CDR1 MGHDK and CDR2 SYGVNS. CDR3 length: 15 amino acids. Source material: peripheral blood. This chain connects TRBV25-1 to TRBJ2-1; 10 bases map to TRBD2. The receptor was isolated from a woman aged 55-75 years with acute or convalescent COVID-19. CDR3 bases: TGTGCCAGCAGTGGCCTAGCGGGAGTAGGCAATGAGCAGTTCTTC. Translation gives CASSGLAGVGNEQFF. The full variable domain, its missing parts supplied by reference TRBV25-1 and TRBJ2-1, is EADIYQTPRYLVIGTGKKITLECSQTMGHDKMYWYQQDPGMELHLIHYSYGVNSTEKGDLSSESTVSRIRTEHFPLTLESARPSHTSQYLCASSGLAGVGNEQFFGPGTRLTVL.